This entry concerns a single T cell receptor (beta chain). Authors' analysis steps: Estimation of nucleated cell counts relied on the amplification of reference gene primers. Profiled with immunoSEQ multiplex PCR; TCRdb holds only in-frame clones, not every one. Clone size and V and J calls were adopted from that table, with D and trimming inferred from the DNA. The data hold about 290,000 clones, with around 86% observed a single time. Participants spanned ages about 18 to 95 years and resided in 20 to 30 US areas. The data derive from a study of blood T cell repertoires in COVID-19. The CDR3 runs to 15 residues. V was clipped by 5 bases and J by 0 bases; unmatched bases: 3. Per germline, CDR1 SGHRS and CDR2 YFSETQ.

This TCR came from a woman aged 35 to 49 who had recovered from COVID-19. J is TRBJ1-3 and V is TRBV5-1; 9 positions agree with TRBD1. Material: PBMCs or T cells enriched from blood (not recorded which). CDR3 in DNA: TGCGCCAGCAGAGGGACAGGGAACTCTGGAAACACCATATATTTT. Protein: CASRGTGNSGNTIYF.